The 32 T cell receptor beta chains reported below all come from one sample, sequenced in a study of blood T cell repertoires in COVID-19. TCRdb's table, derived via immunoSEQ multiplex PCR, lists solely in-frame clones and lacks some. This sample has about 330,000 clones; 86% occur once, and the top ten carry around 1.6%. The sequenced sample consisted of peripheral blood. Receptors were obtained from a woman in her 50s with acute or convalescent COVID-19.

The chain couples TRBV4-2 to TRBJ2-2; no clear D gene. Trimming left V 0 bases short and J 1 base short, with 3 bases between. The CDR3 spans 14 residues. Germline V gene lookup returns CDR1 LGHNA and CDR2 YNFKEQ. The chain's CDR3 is CASSQDVNTGELFF. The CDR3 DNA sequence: TGTGCCAGCAGCCAAGACGTGAACACCGGGGAGCTGTTTTTT.

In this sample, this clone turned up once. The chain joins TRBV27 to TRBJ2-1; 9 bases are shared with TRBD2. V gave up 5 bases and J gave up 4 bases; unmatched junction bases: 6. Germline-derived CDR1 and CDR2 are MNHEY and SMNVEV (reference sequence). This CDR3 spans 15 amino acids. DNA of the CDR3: TGTGCCAGCAGTCTGACTAGCGGTTCGTACAATGAGCAGTTCTTC. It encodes CASSLTSGSYNEQFF.

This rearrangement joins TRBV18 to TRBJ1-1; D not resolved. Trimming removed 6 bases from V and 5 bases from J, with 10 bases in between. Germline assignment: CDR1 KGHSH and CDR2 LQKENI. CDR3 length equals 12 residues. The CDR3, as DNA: TGTGCCAGCTCTCGACGGGAGACTGAAGCTTTCTTT. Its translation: CASSRRETEAFF.

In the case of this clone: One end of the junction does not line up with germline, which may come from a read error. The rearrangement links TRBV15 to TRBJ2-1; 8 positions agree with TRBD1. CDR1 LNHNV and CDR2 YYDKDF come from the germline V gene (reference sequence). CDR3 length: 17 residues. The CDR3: CATSGDRGISSYNEQFF. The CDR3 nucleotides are TGTGCCACCAGCGGAGACAGGGGAATTAGCTCCTACAATGAGCAGTTCTTC.

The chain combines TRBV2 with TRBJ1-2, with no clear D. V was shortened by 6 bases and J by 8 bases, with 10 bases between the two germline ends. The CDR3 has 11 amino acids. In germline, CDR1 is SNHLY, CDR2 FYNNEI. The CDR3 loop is CASRDPGGYTF. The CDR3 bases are TGTGCCAGCAGGGATCCGGGGGGCTACACCTTC.

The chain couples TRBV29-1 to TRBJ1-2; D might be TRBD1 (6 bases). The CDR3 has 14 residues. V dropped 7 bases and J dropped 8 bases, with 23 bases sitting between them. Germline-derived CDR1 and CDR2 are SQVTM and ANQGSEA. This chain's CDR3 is CSAVPGARVSGYTF. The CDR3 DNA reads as TGCAGCGCCGTACCAGGGGCGCGAGTATCCGGCTACACCTTC.

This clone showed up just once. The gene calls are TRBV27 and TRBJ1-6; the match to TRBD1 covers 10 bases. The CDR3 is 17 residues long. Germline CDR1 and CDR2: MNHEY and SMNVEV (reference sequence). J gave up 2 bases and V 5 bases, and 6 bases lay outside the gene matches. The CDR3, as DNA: TGTGCCAGCAGTGGACCGGGACAGGGGACCTATAATTCACCCCTCCACTTT. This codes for CASSGPGQGTYNSPLHF.

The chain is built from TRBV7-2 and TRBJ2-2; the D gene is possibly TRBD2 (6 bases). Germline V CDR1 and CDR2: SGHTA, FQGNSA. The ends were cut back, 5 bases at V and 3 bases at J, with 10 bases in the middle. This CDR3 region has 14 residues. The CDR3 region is CASSGWEDTGELFF. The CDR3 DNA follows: TGTGCCAGCAGCGGATGGGAGGACACCGGGGAGCTGTTTTTT.

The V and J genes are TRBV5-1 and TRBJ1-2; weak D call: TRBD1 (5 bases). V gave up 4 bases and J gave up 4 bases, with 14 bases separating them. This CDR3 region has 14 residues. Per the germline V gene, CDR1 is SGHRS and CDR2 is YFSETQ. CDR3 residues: CASSLGGDLYGYTF. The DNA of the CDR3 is TGCGCCAGCAGCCTGGGGGGGGACCTCTATGGCTACACCTTC.

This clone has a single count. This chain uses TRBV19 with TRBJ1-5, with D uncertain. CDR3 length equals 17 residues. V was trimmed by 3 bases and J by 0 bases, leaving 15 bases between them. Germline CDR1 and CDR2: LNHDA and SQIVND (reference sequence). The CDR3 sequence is CASSISQVSYSNQPQHF. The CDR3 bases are TGTGCCAGTAGTATTTCCCAGGTCAGCTATAGCAATCAGCCCCAGCATTTT.

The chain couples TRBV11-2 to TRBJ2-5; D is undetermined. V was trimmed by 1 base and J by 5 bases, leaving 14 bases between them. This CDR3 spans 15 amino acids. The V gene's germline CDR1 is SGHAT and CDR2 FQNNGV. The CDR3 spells CASSLAPRYGETQYF. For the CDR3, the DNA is TGTGCCAGCAGCTTAGCTCCCCGGTACGGGGAGACCCAGTACTTC.

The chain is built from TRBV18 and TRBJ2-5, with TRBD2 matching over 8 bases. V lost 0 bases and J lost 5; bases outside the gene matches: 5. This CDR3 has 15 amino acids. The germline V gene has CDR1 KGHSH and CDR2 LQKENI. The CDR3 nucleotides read TGTGCCAGCTCACCACCAAATCCGGGAGGGGAGACCCAGTACTTC. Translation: CASSPPNPGGETQYF.

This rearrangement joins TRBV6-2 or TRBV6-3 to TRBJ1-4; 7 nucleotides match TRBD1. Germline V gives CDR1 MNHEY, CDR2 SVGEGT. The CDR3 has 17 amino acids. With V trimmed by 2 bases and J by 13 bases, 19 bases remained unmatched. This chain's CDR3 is CASSYTAGQARGMGLFF. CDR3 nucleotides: TGTGCCAGCAGTTACACCGCAGGACAGGCAAGAGGGATGGGACTGTTTTTT.

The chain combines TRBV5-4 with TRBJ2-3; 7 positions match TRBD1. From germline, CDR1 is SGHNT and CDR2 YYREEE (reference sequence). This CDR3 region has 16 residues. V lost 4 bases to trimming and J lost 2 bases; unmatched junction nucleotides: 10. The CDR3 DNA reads TGTGCCAGCAGCCGCCCCGGGACAGAGCACACAGATACGCAGTATTTT. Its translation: CASSRPGTEHTDTQYF.

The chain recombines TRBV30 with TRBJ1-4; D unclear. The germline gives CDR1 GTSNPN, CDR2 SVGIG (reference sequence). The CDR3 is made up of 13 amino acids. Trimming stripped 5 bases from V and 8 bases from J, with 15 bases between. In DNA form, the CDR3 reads TGTGCCTGGCAAATCGGGGAGGTAGAAAAACTGTTTTTT. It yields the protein CAWQIGEVEKLFF.

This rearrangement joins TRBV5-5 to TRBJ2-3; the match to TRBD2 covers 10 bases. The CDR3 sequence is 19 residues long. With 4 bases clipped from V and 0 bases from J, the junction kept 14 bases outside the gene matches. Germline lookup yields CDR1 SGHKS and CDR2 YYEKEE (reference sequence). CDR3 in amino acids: CASSPSLAGGLRSTDTQYF. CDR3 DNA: TGTGCCAGCAGCCCCTCTTTAGCGGGAGGTCTTCGAAGCACAGATACGCAGTATTTT.

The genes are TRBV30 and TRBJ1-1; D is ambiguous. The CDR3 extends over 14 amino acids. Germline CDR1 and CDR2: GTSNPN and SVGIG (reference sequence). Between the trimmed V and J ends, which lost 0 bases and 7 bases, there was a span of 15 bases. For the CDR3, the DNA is TGTGCCTGGAGTGTACTAGGCGGGTTCGATGAAGCTTTCTTT. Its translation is CAWSVLGGFDEAFF. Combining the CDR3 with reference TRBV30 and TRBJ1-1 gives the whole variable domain SQTIHQWPATLVQPVGSPLSLECTVEGTSNPNLYWYRQAAGRGLQLLFYSVGIGQISSEVPQNLSASRPQDRQFILSSKKLLLSDSGFYLCAWSVLGGFDEAFFGQGTRLTVV.

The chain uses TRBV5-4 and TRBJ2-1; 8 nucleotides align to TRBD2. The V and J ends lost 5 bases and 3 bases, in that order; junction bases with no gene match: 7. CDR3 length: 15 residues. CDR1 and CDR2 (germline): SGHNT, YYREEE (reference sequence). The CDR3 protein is CASRTGTRIYNEQFF. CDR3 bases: TGTGCCAGCAGGACCGGGACTAGGATCTACAATGAGCAGTTCTTC.

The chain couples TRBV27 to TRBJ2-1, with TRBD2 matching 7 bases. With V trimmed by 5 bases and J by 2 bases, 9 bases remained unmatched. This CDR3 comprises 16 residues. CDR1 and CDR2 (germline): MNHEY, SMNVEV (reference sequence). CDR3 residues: CASSARGSSTYNEQFF. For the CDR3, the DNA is TGTGCCAGCAGTGCCCGCGGGAGTAGCACCTACAATGAGCAGTTCTTC.

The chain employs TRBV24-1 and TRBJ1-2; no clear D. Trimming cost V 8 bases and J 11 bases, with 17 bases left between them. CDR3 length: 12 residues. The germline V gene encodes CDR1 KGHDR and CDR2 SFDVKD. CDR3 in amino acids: CATTGEDRRYTF. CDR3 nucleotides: TGTGCCACCACTGGGGAGGACCGAAGGTACACCTTC.

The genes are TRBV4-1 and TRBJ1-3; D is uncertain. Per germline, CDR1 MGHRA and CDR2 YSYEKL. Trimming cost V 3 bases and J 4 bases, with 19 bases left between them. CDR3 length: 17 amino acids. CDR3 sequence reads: CASSQTTSTHLGNTIYF. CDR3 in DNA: TGCGCCAGCAGCCAGACGACCTCGACTCACCTAGGAAACACCATATATTTT.

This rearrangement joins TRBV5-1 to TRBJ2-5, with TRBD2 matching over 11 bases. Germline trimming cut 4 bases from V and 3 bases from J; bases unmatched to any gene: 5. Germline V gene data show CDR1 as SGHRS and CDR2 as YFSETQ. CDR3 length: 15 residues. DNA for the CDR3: TGCGCCAGCAGCCCCCAACTAGCGGGAGAAGAGACCCAGTACTTC. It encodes CASSPQLAGEETQYF.

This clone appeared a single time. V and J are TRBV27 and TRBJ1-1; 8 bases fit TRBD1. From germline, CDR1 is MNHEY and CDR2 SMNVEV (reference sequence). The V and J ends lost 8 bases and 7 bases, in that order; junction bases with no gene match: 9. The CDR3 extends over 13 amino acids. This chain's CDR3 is CASRLRGQVEAFF. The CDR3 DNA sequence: TGTGCCAGCCGCCTCAGGGGGCAGGTTGAAGCTTTCTTT.

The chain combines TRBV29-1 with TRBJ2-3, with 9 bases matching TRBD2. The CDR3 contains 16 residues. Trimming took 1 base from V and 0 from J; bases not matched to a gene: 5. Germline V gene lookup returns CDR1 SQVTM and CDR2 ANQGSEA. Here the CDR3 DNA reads TGCAGCGTTGAAGGTTATCTAGCGGGAAGCACAGATACGCAGTATTTT. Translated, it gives CSVEGYLAGSTDTQYF.

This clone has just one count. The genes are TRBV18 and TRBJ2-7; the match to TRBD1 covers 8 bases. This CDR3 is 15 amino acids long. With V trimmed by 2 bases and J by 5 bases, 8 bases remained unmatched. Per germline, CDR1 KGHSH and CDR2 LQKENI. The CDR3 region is CASSPVPGGLDEQYF. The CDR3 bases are TGTGCCAGCTCACCAGTCCCAGGGGGCCTTGACGAGCAGTACTTC.

The DNA for the CDR3 is TGTGCCATCAGTGCCCCCCTAGCGGGAGGGCCAGAGACCCAGTACTTC. Translation gives CAISAPLAGGPETQYF. This chain joins TRBV10-3 and TRBJ2-5, with TRBD2 matching 12 bases. CDR1 ENHRY and CDR2 SYGVKD come from the germline V gene. V shed 4 bases, J shed 4 bases, and the junction held 7 bases outside the gene matches. The CDR3 is 16 residues long.

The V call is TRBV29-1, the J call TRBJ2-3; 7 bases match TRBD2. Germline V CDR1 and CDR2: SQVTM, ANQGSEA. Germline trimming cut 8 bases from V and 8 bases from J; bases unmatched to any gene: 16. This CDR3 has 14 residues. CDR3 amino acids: CSPTCSGREVTQYF. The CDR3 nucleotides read TGCAGCCCCACCTGTTCGGGGAGGGAGGTTACGCAGTATTTT.

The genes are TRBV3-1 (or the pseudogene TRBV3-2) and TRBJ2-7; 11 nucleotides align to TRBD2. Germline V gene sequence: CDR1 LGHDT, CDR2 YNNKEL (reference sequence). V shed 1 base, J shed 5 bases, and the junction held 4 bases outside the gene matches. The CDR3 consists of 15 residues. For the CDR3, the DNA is TGTGCCAGCAGCCAAGCTAGCGGGAGGCCCCACGAGCAGTACTTC. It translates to CASSQASGRPHEQYF.

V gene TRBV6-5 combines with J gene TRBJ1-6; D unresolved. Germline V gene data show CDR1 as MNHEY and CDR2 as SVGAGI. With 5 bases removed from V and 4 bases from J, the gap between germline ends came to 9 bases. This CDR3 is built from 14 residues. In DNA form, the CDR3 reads TGTGCCAGCAGTCCCGGGATGTATAATTCACCCCTCCACTTT. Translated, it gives CASSPGMYNSPLHF.

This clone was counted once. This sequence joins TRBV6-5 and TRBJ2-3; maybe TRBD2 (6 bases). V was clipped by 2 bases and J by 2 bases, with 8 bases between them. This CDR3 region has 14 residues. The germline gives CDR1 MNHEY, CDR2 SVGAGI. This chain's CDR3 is CASSYAGSTDTQYF. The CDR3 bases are TGTGCCAGCAGTTACGCGGGATCCACAGATACGCAGTATTTT.

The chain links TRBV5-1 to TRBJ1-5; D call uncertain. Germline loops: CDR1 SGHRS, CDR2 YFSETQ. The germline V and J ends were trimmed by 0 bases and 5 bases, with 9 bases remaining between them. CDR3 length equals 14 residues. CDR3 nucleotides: TGCGCCAGCAGCTTGGGGCGGGTAGATCAGCCCCAGCATTTT. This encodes CASSLGRVDQPQHF.

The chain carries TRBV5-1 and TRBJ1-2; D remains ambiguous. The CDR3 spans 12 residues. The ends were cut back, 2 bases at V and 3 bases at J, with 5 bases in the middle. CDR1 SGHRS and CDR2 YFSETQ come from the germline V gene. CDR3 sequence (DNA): TGCGCCAGCAGCTTAACGGACTATGGCTACACCTTC. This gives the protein CASSLTDYGYTF. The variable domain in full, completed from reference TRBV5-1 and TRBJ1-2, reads KAGVTQTPRYLIKTRGQQVTLSCSPISGHRSVSWYQQTPGQGLQFLFEYFSETQRNKGNFPGRFSGRQFSNSRSEMNVSTLELGDSALYLCASSLTDYGYTFGSGTRLTVV.